Below, one TCR beta chain is given with its context. Its antigen remains undetermined. One base away there is no much larger clone; base qualities are not given. TCRbeta CDR3 regions were amplified from genomic DNA by means of the immunoSEQ Assay, a bias-controlled multiplex PCR. The original pipeline was this. The number of nucleated cells in each sample was estimated by amplification of reference gene primers within the assay. To quantify the absolute abundance of each unique TCRbeta CDR3 rearrangement, sequence reads were collapsed and filtered. For each sample, productive Simpson clonality was calculated by taking the square root of Simpson's diversity index across productive rearrangements. TCRdb's version of the immuneACCESS table is confined to in-frame rearrangements and falls short of the full clone set. An unresolved V gene accounts for under half of the shortfall where checked; the remainder is of unknown origin. That table gives V, J and clone size, and the DNA gave D and trimming. The sample yields roughly 290,000 clones; roughly 86% were counted once. About 1.9% of the sample rests with the top ten.

The data belong to a study of blood T cell repertoires in COVID-19 (TCRdb year 2020). The study in broad terms: Samples covering the acute and convalescent phases of COVID-19 were provided by collaborators in the United States, Italy and Spain. The material from the prospective study consisted of cDNA or gDNA derived from T cells, B-cell-depleted T cells, or PBMCs. The dataset comprised deeply sampled blood TCRbeta repertoires from subjects exposed to, actively infected with, or recovered from COVID-19. A freely available public database, intended as a resource for researchers studying the immune response to SARS-CoV-2, is where the repertoires were released. Samples were obtained from the ongoing ImmuneRACE study (first 160 participants) and from 1,200 or so subjects provided by 6 global collaborators. The sample metadata nearly always contained a de-identified subject ID, COVID-19 status, age in years and sex. HLA class I and class II types, where available, came from metadata supplied by the sample provider rather than from assay-based typing.

What the authors observed across the whole study: The amount of clinical and demographic metadata varied by source and participant and was provided uncurated.

A second Seattle source provided samples from volunteer blood donors who had recovered from COVID-19. The collaborating institutions used their own protocols to collect whole blood in K2EDTA tubes. For TCRbeta analysis, collaborators shipped samples as frozen whole blood, isolated PBMCs, or DNA extracted from either of those sample types. As encoded in the germline V gene, CDR1 is KGHSH while CDR2 is LQKENI. Inclusive of the bounding cysteine and phenylalanine, the CDR3 is 15 residues long. Only CDR3 DNA is held: 45 bases, read in frame from base 1. V lost 3 bases and J lost 1 base; the stretch between them is 10 bases long.

The rearrangement joined TRBV18 to TRBJ2-4; a weak D assignment points to TRBD2 (5 bases agree). Material for sequencing was peripheral blood. The sequence came from a woman aged 25-40 years who had recovered from COVID-19. CDR3 loop: CASSPPSGAKNIQYF. The sequence in DNA is TGTGCCAGCTCACCTCCTTCGGGGGCCAAAAACATTCAGTACTTC.